What follows are 16 T cell receptor beta chains derived from one specimen sequenced in a study of CD8 T cells in ankylosing spondylitis. MiXCR, applied by TCRdb to the 5' RACE reads, yields one record per CDR3 protein. The sample carries roughly 35,000 distinct CDR3 sequences, 11% recorded once. The sequencing input was synovial fluid, either unsorted or a sorted T cell fraction (not recorded which). The receptor source for this set is a male donor with ankylosing spondylitis.

The chain links TRBV7-9 to TRBJ1-1; TRBD1 matches 7 bases. After removal of 6 bases from V and 1 base from J, the junction contained 11 bases not matched to a gene. In germline, CDR1 is SEHNR, CDR2 FQNEAQ (reference sequence). CDR3 length: 16 amino acids. CDR3 amino acids: CASSFPKGAANTEAFF. CDR3 nucleotide sequence: TGTGCCAGCAGTTTCCCCAAGGGGGCAGCGAACACTGAAGCTTTCTTT.

This clonotype has only a few counts. V usage is TRBV11-1 and J usage is TRBJ2-4; D perhaps matches TRBD2 (6 bases). The CDR3 has 20 residues. Germline assignment: CDR1 SGHAT and CDR2 FQDESV (reference sequence). The V gene lost 5 bases and the J gene lost 0 bases, with 26 bases spanning the gap. The CDR3 sequence: CASSHIPNSGGLVAKNIQYF. The CDR3 DNA is TGTGCCAGCAGCCATATCCCGAATTCTGGGGGACTGGTAGCCAAAAACATTCAGTACTTC.

Only a few counts were recorded for this clonotype. The chain is built from TRBV4-1 and TRBJ2-1; the match to TRBD2 covers 11 bases. CDR1 MGHRA and CDR2 YSYEKL come from the germline V gene. The trim removed 4 bases at V and 4 bases at J, leaving 3 bases unmatched. The CDR3 contains 15 residues. The CDR3 loop reads CASSRGTSGYNEQFF. The CDR3 coding sequence is TGCGCCAGCAGCCGCGGGACTAGCGGATACAATGAGCAGTTCTTC.

The chain is built from TRBV6-1 and TRBJ2-1; tentatively, D is TRBD2 (5 bases). The CDR3 has 12 residues. Trimming cost V 2 bases and J 9 bases, with 8 bases left between them. Germline lookup yields CDR1 MNHNS and CDR2 SASEGT. The CDR3 DNA reads TGTGCCAGCAGTGAACCGGGAATTGAGCAGTTCTTC. Amino acids: CASSEPGIEQFF.

The chain combines TRBV18 with TRBJ2-1; TRBD1 is a possible D gene (5 bases). The V end was cut by 5 bases, the J end by 8 bases, with 13 bases between. The CDR3 is made up of 13 amino acids. CDR1 KGHSH and CDR2 LQKENI come from the germline V gene. DNA of the CDR3: TGTGCCAGCTCATTCGGACACCGGGATGAGCAGTTCTTC. It is translated as CASSFGHRDEQFF.

V gene TRBV4-1 combines with J gene TRBJ2-7; tentative D call: TRBD1 (5 bases). The length of the CDR3 is 15 residues. Germline values: CDR1 MGHRA, CDR2 YSYEKL. Trimming pared 4 bases from V and 6 bases from J, leaving 19 bases between. The CDR3 loop reads CASSLEDTGLSEQYF. CDR3 coding DNA: TGCGCCAGCAGCCTAGAGGACACCGGGCTAAGCGAGCAGTACTTC.

The chain has TRBV24-1 and TRBJ2-3; D uncertain. Germline CDR1 and CDR2: KGHDR and SFDVKD. Trimming cost V 6 bases and J 3 bases, with 18 bases left between them. CDR3 size: 16 residues. The CDR3: CATSHPPGDQTDTQYF. The CDR3 bases are TGTGCCACCAGTCACCCCCCGGGCGATCAGACAGATACGCAGTATTTT.

This clonotype was counted many times. V gene TRBV24-1 combines with J gene TRBJ2-1, with D tentatively TRBD2 (5 bases). The germline V gene encodes CDR1 KGHDR and CDR2 SFDVKD. The CDR3 contains 15 residues. V was trimmed by 4 bases and J by 5 bases, leaving 14 bases between them. CDR3 nucleotide sequence: TGTGCCACCAGTGAGAGCGGAGGCGGACACAATGAGCAGTTCTTC. It encodes CATSESGGGHNEQFF.

J is TRBJ1-1 and V is TRBV10-2; 10 nucleotides agree with TRBD1. Trimming took 8 bases from V and 6 from J; bases not matched to a gene: 6. The germline V gene encodes CDR1 WSHSY and CDR2 SAAADI. CDR3 length: 13 amino acids. CDR3 bases: TGCGCCAGCGGAGGGACAGGGGTCCCTGAAGCTTTCTTT. Its translation is CASGGTGVPEAFF.

This chain joins TRBV27 and TRBJ1-1; the D is unclear. The CDR3 covers 13 residues. Trimming removed 7 bases from V and 0 bases from J, with 9 bases in between. Germline CDR1 reads MNHEY; CDR2 reads SMNVEV (reference sequence). This chain's CDR3 is CASNVGMNTEAFF. DNA of the CDR3: TGTGCCAGCAACGTGGGCATGAACACTGAAGCTTTCTTT.

The table lists this clonotype with many counts. The rearrangement uses TRBV6-6 and TRBJ1-1; D remains unclear. With 7 bases removed from V and 4 bases from J, the gap between germline ends came to 10 bases. From germline, CDR1 is MNHNY and CDR2 SVGAGI (reference sequence). This CDR3 has 12 residues. As DNA, the CDR3 is TGTGCCAGCACCGCCTTTGGCACTGAAGCTTTCTTT. Its translation is CASTAFGTEAFF.

There are many counts of this clonotype. The chain couples TRBV29-1 to TRBJ2-3; D is uncertain. CDR1 and CDR2 (germline): SQVTM, ANQGSEA. Trimming left V 4 bases short and J 4 bases short, with 12 bases between. This CDR3 region has 13 residues. CDR3 nucleotide sequence: TGCAGCGTTGCGGGTTCGGACCCAGATACGCAGTATTTT. It codes for CSVAGSDPDTQYF.

This clonotype was found many times. V is TRBV12-3 or TRBV12-4 and J is TRBJ1-2, with D unresolved. This CDR3 contains 15 residues. V was shortened by 2 bases and J by 7 bases, with 17 bases between the two germline ends. CDR3 in amino acids: CASSLPRELGFGYTF. The CDR3 DNA sequence: TGTGCCAGCAGTTTACCCCGGGAGTTAGGTTTTGGCTACACCTTC.

There are many counts of this clonotype. This chain joins TRBV10-3 and TRBJ2-1, with D possibly being TRBD1 (6 bases). Germline-derived CDR1 and CDR2 are ENHRY and SYGVKD. Trimming took off 9 bases at V and 8 bases at J, with 20 bases between the two ends. CDR3 length equals 14 residues. In nucleotides, the CDR3 is TGTGCCATGGGAACAGGGTCAGGATCAGATGAGCAGTTCTTC. Residues: CAMGTGSGSDEQFF.

This clonotype ranks as medium-sized. The chain recombines TRBV5-1 with TRBJ2-1; no reliable D call. CDR1 is SGHRS, CDR2 YFSETQ, per germline. This CDR3 comprises 14 residues. V was shortened by 5 bases and J by 1 base, with 10 bases between the two germline ends. CDR3 DNA: TGCGCCAGCAGTGAGCTGGATTCCTACAATGAGCAGTTCTTC. This translates into CASSELDSYNEQFF.

This clonotype appeared many times. V usage is TRBV27 and J usage is TRBJ2-1, with TRBD2 matching over 12 bases. J gave up 8 bases and V 4 bases, and 9 bases lay outside the gene matches. The germline gives CDR1 MNHEY, CDR2 SMNVEV (reference sequence). There are 16 residues in the CDR3. CDR3 loop: CASSSSGRASGDEQFF. In nucleotides, the CDR3 is TGTGCCAGCAGTTCTAGCGGGAGGGCCTCTGGGGATGAGCAGTTCTTC.